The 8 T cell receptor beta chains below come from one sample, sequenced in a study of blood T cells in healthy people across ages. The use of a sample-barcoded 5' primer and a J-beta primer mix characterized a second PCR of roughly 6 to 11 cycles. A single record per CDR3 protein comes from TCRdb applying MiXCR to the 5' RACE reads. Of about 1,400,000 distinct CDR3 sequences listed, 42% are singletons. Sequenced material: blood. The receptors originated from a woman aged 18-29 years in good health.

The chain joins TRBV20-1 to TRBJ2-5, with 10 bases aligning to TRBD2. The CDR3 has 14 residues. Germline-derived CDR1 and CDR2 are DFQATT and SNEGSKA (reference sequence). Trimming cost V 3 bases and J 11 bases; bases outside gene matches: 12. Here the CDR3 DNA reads TGCAGTGCTAGTCCTCTAGCGGGAGCGGATGAGCAGTACTTC. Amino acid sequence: CSASPLAGADEQYF.

CDR3 region: CASSLEGGNNEQYF. For the CDR3, the DNA is TGCGCCAGCAGCTTGGAGGGCGGAAACAATGAGCAGTACTTC. The V call is TRBV5-1, the J call TRBJ2-7; no reliable D call. Germline values: CDR1 SGHRS, CDR2 YFSETQ. The CDR3 length is 14 residues. Between the trimmed V and J ends, which lost 0 bases and 7 bases, there was a span of 14 bases.

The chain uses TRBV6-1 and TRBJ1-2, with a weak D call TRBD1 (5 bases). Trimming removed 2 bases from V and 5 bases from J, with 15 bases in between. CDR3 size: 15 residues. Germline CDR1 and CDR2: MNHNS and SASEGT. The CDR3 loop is CASSEQAGQGYGYTF. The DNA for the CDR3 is TGTGCCAGCAGTGAACAGGCCGGGCAGGGTTATGGCTACACCTTC.

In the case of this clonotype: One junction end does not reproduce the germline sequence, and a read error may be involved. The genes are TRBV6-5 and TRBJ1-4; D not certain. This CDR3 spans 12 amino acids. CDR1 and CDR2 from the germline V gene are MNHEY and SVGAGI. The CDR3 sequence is CASRQPNEKRFF. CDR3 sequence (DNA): TGTGCCAGCAGACAGCCTAATGAAAAACGGTTTTTT.

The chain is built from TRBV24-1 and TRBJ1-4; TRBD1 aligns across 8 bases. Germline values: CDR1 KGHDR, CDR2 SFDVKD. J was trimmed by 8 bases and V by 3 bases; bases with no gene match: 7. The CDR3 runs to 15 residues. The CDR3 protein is CATSDPGTGGEKLFF. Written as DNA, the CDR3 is TGTGCCACCAGTGATCCTGGGACAGGAGGGGAAAAACTGTTTTTT.

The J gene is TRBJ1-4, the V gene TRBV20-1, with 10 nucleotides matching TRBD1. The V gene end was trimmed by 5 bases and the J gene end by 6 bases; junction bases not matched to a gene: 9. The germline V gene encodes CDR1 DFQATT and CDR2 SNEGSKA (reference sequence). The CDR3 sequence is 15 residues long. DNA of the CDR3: TGCAGTGCTGACCAGCCCGGGACAGGGGATGAAAAACTGTTTTTT. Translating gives CSADQPGTGDEKLFF.

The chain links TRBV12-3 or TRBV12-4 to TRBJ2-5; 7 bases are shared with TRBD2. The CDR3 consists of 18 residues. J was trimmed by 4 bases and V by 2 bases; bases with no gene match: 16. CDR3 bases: TGTGCCAGCAGTTTACTACTATCGGGACGAGCGGGACCAGAGACCCAGTACTTC. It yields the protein CASSLLLSGRAGPETQYF.

The CDR3 bases are TGTGCCAGCAGTCCTCCTCTCTCGGGCGATGCGTATTTT. It yields the protein CASSPPLSGDAYF. The rearrangement links TRBV7-6 to TRBJ2-3, with D hard to call. V shed 6 bases and J shed 14 bases, with 21 bases lying between them. CDR1 SGHVS and CDR2 FNYEAQ come from the germline V gene. The CDR3 covers 13 residues. Variable domain in full (rest from reference TRBV7-6 and TRBJ2-3): GAGVSQSPRYKVTKRGQDVALRCDPISGHVSLYWYRQALGQGPEFLTYFNYEAQQDKSGLPNDRFSAERPEGSISTLTIQRTEQRDSAMYRCASSPPLSGDAYFGPGTRLTVL.